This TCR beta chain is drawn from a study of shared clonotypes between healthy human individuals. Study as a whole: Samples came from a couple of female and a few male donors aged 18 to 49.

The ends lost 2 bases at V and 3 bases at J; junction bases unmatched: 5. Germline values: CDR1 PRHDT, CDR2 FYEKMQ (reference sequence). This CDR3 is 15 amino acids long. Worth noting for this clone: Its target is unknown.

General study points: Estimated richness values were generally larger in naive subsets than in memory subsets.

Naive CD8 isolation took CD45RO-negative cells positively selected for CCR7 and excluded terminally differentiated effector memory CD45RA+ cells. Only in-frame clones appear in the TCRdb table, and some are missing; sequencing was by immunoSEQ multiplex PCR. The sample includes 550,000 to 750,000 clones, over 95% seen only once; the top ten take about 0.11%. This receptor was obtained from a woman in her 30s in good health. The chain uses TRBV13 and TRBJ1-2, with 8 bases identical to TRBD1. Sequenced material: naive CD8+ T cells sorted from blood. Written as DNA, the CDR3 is TGTGCCAGCAGCTTACAGGGGGCTTGGGACTATGGCTACACCTTC. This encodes CASSLQGAWDYGYTF.